This T cell receptor beta chain derives from a study of T-cell memory formation after mild COVID-19. Findings and limits, study-wide: Cross-reactive memory apparently joined, as some responding clones appeared in pre-infection memory. Day 15 to 85 contractors were CD4/CD8 balanced; later expanders leaned CD4+. Contracting CD4+ clones were located mainly in CM and EM, and CD8+ clones in EMRA.

In TCRdb, the 5' RACE reads were re-called with MiXCR into one record per CDR3 protein. The data hold fewer than 350,000 distinct CDR3 sequences, with 8% to 10% observed a single time. This CDR3 region has 17 residues. Between the trimmed V and J ends, which lost 8 bases and 2 bases, there was a span of 22 bases. Germline CDR1 SGHTA, CDR2 FQGNSA. This clonotype occurred a few times. No antigen is known for it. The sample consisted of PBMCs or a T cell subset sorted from them (not recorded which). The TCR originated in a man aged 18 to 30 who had mild COVID-19 (a few samples of this study predate the infection). Cell type and time point are not known. The chain employs TRBV7-2 and TRBJ1-3; tentative D call: TRBD1 (6 bases). The CDR3 reads CASRPMVGAGAGNTIYF. Here the CDR3 DNA reads TGTGCCAGCCGCCCGATGGTGGGGGCGGGAGCTGGAAACACCATATATTTT.